These T cell receptor beta chains were read from a single sample in a study of tumor-infiltrating lymphocytes in oesophageal squamous cell carcinoma. TCRdb called the PCR reads again in MiXCR, with one record for every CDR3 protein. Of around 13,000 distinct CDR3 sequences in the sample, more than 45% are singletons; the top ten hold under 30%. Sequenced: esophageal tumor tissue. These receptors all come from a female donor with esophageal squamous cell carcinoma. CDR3s include the opening cysteine and the closing phenylalanine or tryptophan. Each record gives: J gene, clone size, D gene, V gene, CDR3 protein, CDR3 DNA. A D gene is named only where the DNA matches it firmly. A clone size is listed for some rows: how often the clone was seen (once, few, many), or a class if it is expanded.

J: TRBJ2-5; size: many; D: .; V: TRBV10-3; CDR3: CAISEPYQETQYF; DNA: TGTGCCATCAGTGAGCCCTATCAAGAGACCCAGTACTTC
J: TRBJ2-7; size: .; D: TRBD2; V: TRBV20-1; CDR3: CSARHTSGDEQYF; DNA: TGCAGTGCTAGGCACACTAGCGGGGACGAGCAGTACTTC
J: TRBJ1-1; size: .; D: .; V: TRBV7-2; CDR3: CASSPMEFRVDFF; DNA: TGTGCCAGCAGCCCTATGGAGTTTAGGGTGGATTTCTTT
J: TRBJ2-1; size: .; D: TRBD2; V: TRBV7-9; CDR3: CASSLGTSGRLFYNEQFF; DNA: TGTGCCAGCAGCTTAGGGACTAGCGGAAGACTCTTCTACAATGAGCAGTTCTTC
J: TRBJ2-5; size: few; D: .; V: TRBV6-1; CDR3: CASTEIVETQYF; DNA: TGTGCCAGCACTGAAATCGTCGAGACCCAGTACTTC
J: TRBJ2-5; size: medium-sized; D: TRBD2; V: TRBV7-3; CDR3: CASSRSGGRGETQYF; DNA: TGTGCCAGCAGCCGTAGCGGGGGCAGGGGCGAGACCCAGTACTTC
J: TRBJ1-2; size: .; D: .; V: TRBV6-1; CDR3: CASTRTPAGGYTF; DNA: TGTGCCAGCACCAGGACGCCAGCGGGCGGCTACACCTTC
J: TRBJ2-1; size: few; D: TRBD2; V: TRBV6-1; CDR3: CASRGGGTRGGGSYNEQFF; DNA: TGTGCCAGCAGGGGGGGCGGGACTAGGGGTGGCGGCTCCTACAATGAGCAGTTCTTC
J: TRBJ1-1; size: .; D: .; V: TRBV7-6; CDR3: CASSPVGNTEAFF; DNA: TGTGCCAGCAGCCCCGTCGGGAACACTGAAGCTTTCTTT
J: TRBJ2-1; size: .; D: TRBD2; V: TRBV7-2; CDR3: CASSPELAGVYNEQFF; DNA: TGTGCCAGCAGCCCCGAACTAGCGGGAGTTTACAATGAGCAGTTCTTC
J: TRBJ2-3; size: medium-sized; D: TRBD2; V: TRBV6-1; CDR3: CASMRTSGYSTDTQYF; DNA: TGTGCCAGCATGCGGACTAGCGGGTACAGCACAGATACGCAGTATTTT
J: TRBJ2-1; size: many; D: TRBD2; V: TRBV7-3; CDR3: CASSIGTSGVNEQFF; DNA: TGTGCCAGCAGCATAGGGACTAGCGGAGTTAATGAGCAGTTCTTC
J: TRBJ2-3; size: few; D: TRBD2; V: TRBV7-9; CDR3: CASSLGASGPTDTQYF; DNA: TGTGCCAGCAGCTTAGGGGCTAGCGGCCCGACAGATACGCAGTATTTT
J: TRBJ1-6; size: .; D: TRBD1; V: TRBV7-2; CDR3: CASSRQGASNSPLHF; DNA: TGTGCCAGCAGCCGACAGGGGGCCAGTAATTCACCCCTCCACTTT
J: TRBJ2-3; size: .; D: .; V: TRBV27; CDR3: CASSHGEQYTQYF; DNA: TGTGCCAGCAGTCACGGCGAACAGTACACGCAGTATTTT
J: TRBJ1-1; size: .; D: .; V: TRBV12-3/TRBV12-4; CDR3: CASSPQANTEAFF; DNA: TGTGCCAGCAGTCCTCAAGCGAACACTGAAGCTTTCTTT
J: TRBJ2-3; size: .; D: .; V: TRBV7-3; CDR3: CASSFGLSTGELYF; DNA: TGTGCCAGCAGCTTTGGCCTCAGCACCGGGGAGCTGTATTTT
J: TRBJ2-3; size: few; D: TRBD1; V: TRBV28; CDR3: CASRTTGPSTDTQYF; DNA: TGTGCCAGCAGGACGACAGGGCCTAGCACAGATACGCAGTATTTT
J: TRBJ2-7; size: .; D: .; V: TRBV6-1; CDR3: CASRNKRSSYNEQYF; DNA: TGTGCCAGCAGGAATAAGCGGAGCTCCTACAATGAGCAGTACTTC
J: TRBJ1-1; size: large; D: .; V: TRBV7-3; CDR3: CASSHTGGLNTEAFF; DNA: TGTGCCAGCAGCCACACCGGGGGGCTGAACACTGAAGCTTTCTTT
J: TRBJ2-6; size: many; D: TRBD1; V: TRBV7-9; CDR3: CASSGERDRVSGANVLTF; DNA: TGTGCCAGCAGCGGAGAACGGGACAGGGTCTCTGGGGCCAACGTCCTGACTTTC
J: TRBJ1-5; size: many; D: TRBD1; V: TRBV12-3/TRBV12-4; CDR3: CASSLDRGRQPQHF; DNA: TGTGCCAGCAGTTTAGACAGGGGGCGGCAGCCCCAGCATTTT
J: TRBJ2-3; size: medium-sized; D: .; V: TRBV7-9; CDR3: CASRDGSTDTQYF; DNA: TGTGCCAGCAGAGATGGGAGCACAGATACGCAGTATTTT
J: TRBJ2-7; size: few; D: .; V: TRBV28; CDR3: CASHPRSPAYEQYF; DNA: TGTGCCAGCCACCCCAGGTCCCCCGCCTACGAGCAGTACTTC
J: TRBJ2-7; size: once; D: TRBD2; V: TRBV7-6; CDR3: CASSSGLAGEVGYEQYF; DNA: TGTGCCAGCAGCTCCGGACTAGCGGGAGAAGTGGGGTACGAGCAGTACTTC
J: TRBJ2-1; size: .; D: .; V: TRBV5-4; CDR3: CASSLGREFDEQFF; DNA: TGCGCCAGCAGCTTGGGTCGGGAGTTCGATGAGCAGTTCTTC
J: TRBJ2-7; size: .; D: .; V: TRBV28; CDR3: CASSGPPDRDLYEQYF; DNA: TGTGCCAGCAGTGGACCCCCCGACCGGGACCTCTACGAGCAGTACTTC
J: TRBJ2-1; size: many; D: TRBD2; V: TRBV7-2; CDR3: CASSLKLAGGFNEQFF; DNA: TGTGCCAGCAGCTTGAAACTAGCGGGAGGGTTCAATGAGCAGTTCTTC
J: TRBJ2-3; size: medium-sized; D: TRBD1; V: TRBV5-5; CDR3: CASSPTGGVTDTQYF; DNA: TGTGCCAGCAGCCCTACAGGGGGCGTCACAGATACGCAGTATTTT
J: TRBJ2-3; size: .; D: .; V: TRBV6-8; CDR3: CASSYSRTGGRDTQYF; DNA: TGTGCCAGCAGTTACTCGAGGACAGGAGGGAGGGATACGCAGTATTTT
J: TRBJ2-1; size: .; D: TRBD2; V: TRBV7-6; CDR3: CASTRTSGYNEQFF; DNA: TGTGCCAGCACCCGGACTAGCGGGTACAATGAGCAGTTCTTC
J: TRBJ2-5; size: .; D: TRBD2; V: TRBV6-1; CDR3: CASRPGGQETQYF; DNA: TGTGCCAGCCGACCGGGGGGACAAGAGACCCAGTACTTC
J: TRBJ2-5; size: many; D: .; V: TRBV11-1; CDR3: CASSDRSIQETQYF; DNA: TGTGCCAGCAGCGACCGTTCTATCCAAGAGACCCAGTACTTC
J: TRBJ2-3; size: .; D: TRBD2; V: TRBV6-6; CDR3: CASAASGSFSDTQYF; DNA: TGTGCCAGCGCAGCTAGCGGGAGTTTCTCAGATACGCAGTATTTT
J: TRBJ2-1; size: .; D: TRBD1; V: TRBV11-2; CDR3: CASSSGTGGRVEQFF; DNA: TGTGCCAGCAGCTCCGGGACAGGGGGAAGGGTTGAGCAGTTCTTC
J: TRBJ2-1; size: few; D: .; V: TRBV7-3; CDR3: CASSLTRDNEQFF; DNA: TGTGCCAGCAGCTTAACTAGGGACAATGAGCAGTTCTTC
J: TRBJ1-2; size: .; D: .; V: TRBV7-9; CDR3: CASSLDYGSGYTF; DNA: TGTGCCAGCAGCTTAGACTACGGGAGCGGCTACACCTTC
J: TRBJ2-2; size: .; D: .; V: TRBV12-3/TRBV12-4; CDR3: CASSLLGGTGELFF; DNA: TGTGCCAGCAGTTTGCTTGGCGGCACCGGGGAGCTGTTTTTT
J: TRBJ2-7; size: .; D: .; V: TRBV6-1; CDR3: CASSSELYEQYF; DNA: TGTGCCAGCAGTTCCGAGTTATACGAGCAGTACTTC
J: TRBJ2-1; size: .; D: .; V: TRBV7-8; CDR3: CASRLTGADNEQFF; DNA: TGTGCCAGCAGACTTACGGGAGCGGACAATGAGCAGTTCTTC
J: TRBJ2-2; size: once; D: TRBD1; V: TRBV12-3/TRBV12-4; CDR3: CASSYRTGDDTGELFF; DNA: TGTGCCAGCAGTTACCGGACAGGGGATGACACCGGGGAGCTGTTTTTT
J: TRBJ2-1; size: few; D: .; V: TRBV28; CDR3: CASSFQAGQFF; DNA: TGTGCCAGCAGTTTCCAGGCCGGGCAGTTCTTC
J: TRBJ1-6; size: .; D: TRBD1; V: TRBV7-8; CDR3: CASSFRQGANSPLHF; DNA: TGTGCCAGCAGCTTTCGACAGGGAGCCAATTCACCCCTCCACTTT
J: TRBJ2-1; size: .; D: TRBD2; V: TRBV7-2; CDR3: CASSHPGLAVYNEQFF; DNA: TGTGCCAGCAGCCACCCCGGACTAGCGGTCTACAATGAGCAGTTCTTC
J: TRBJ2-1; size: .; D: TRBD2; V: TRBV27; CDR3: CASSFGLADNEQFF; DNA: TGTGCCAGCAGCTTCGGACTAGCGGACAATGAGCAGTTCTTC
J: TRBJ2-1; size: .; D: .; V: TRBV7-8; CDR3: CASSSNNEQFF; DNA: TGTGCCAGCAGCTCGAACAATGAGCAGTTCTTC
J: TRBJ2-1; size: few; D: TRBD2; V: TRBV7-9; CDR3: CASSSGLAGGPFDEQFF; DNA: TGTGCCAGCAGCTCCGGACTAGCGGGAGGCCCTTTCGATGAGCAGTTCTTC
J: TRBJ2-3; size: few; D: .; V: TRBV7-2; CDR3: CASSLRQGGDTDTQYF; DNA: TGTGCCAGCAGCTTAAGGCAGGGGGGCGACACAGATACGCAGTATTTT
J: TRBJ1-1; size: .; D: .; V: TRBV7-8; CDR3: CASSLEQTRKAFF; DNA: TGTGCCAGCAGCTTAGAACAGACGAGAAAAGCTTTCTTT
J: TRBJ2-7; size: .; D: .; V: TRBV12-3/TRBV12-4; CDR3: CASSLWRDEQYF; DNA: TGTGCCAGCAGTTTATGGAGGGACGAGCAGTACTTC
J: TRBJ2-3; size: .; D: .; V: TRBV7-6; CDR3: CASSLGWAEADTQYF; DNA: TGTGCCAGCAGCTTAGGGTGGGCGGAAGCAGATACGCAGTATTTT
J: TRBJ1-1; size: .; D: .; V: TRBV6-1; CDR3: CASSYIGDEAFF; DNA: TGTGCCAGCAGTTACATAGGGGATGAAGCTTTCTTT
J: TRBJ1-1; size: .; D: .; V: TRBV11-3; CDR3: CASSPTSTSVTEAFF; DNA: TGTGCCAGCAGCCCAACCTCTACGTCCGTCACTGAAGCTTTCTTT
J: TRBJ2-6; size: .; D: TRBD2; V: TRBV14; CDR3: CASSHLAGTSGANVLTF; DNA: TGTGCCAGCAGCCATTTAGCGGGGACCTCTGGGGCCAACGTCCTGACTTTC
J: TRBJ2-7; size: few; D: TRBD1; V: TRBV20-1; CDR3: CSAREGQDYGEQYF; DNA: TGCAGTGCTAGAGAGGGACAGGACTACGGAGAGCAGTACTTC
J: TRBJ2-1; size: .; D: TRBD2; V: TRBV7-3; CDR3: CASSLKGAGAHLESYNEQFF; DNA: TGTGCCAGCAGCTTAAAAGGGGCGGGAGCCCACCTAGAATCCTACAATGAGCAGTTCTTC
J: TRBJ2-5; size: .; D: .; V: TRBV7-9; CDR3: CASSPDLETQYF; DNA: TGTGCCAGCAGCCCGGACTTGGAGACCCAGTACTTC
J: TRBJ2-2; size: .; D: TRBD2; V: TRBV12-3/TRBV12-4; CDR3: CASSLRAPTSGIGELFF; DNA: TGTGCCAGCAGTTTAAGGGCTCCGACTAGCGGGATCGGGGAGCTGTTTTTT
J: TRBJ2-5; size: .; D: .; V: TRBV6-1; CDR3: CASTSGYIETQYF; DNA: TGTGCCAGCACTTCCGGGTACATAGAGACCCAGTACTTC